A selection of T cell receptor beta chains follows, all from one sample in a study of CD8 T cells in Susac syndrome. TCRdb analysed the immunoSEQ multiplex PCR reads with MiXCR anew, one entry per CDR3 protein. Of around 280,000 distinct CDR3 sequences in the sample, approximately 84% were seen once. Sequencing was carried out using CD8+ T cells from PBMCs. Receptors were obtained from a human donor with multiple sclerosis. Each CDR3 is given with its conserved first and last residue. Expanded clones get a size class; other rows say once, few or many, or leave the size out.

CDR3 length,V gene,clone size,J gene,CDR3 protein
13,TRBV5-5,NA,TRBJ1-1,CASSLVGAKQAFF
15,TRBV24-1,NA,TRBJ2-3,CATSVGAASTDTQYF
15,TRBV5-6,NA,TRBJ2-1,CASTYGTSGHNEQFF
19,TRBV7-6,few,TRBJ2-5,CASSLVGTEWRIGEETQYF
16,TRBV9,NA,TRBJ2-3,CASSGGLAGVRDTQYF
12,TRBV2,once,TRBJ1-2,CASLRGAYGYTF
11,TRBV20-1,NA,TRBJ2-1,CSADNYNEQFF
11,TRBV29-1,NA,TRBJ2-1,CSVVHYNEQFF
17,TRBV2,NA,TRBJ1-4,CASSVRGDGSNDEKLFF
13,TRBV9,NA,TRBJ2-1,CASGTPGYNEQFF
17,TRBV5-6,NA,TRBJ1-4,CASERIRSRGAYEKLFF
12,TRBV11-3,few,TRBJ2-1,CASSFLANEQFF
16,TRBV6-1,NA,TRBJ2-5,CASRRRSVAWKETQYF
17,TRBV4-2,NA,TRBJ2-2,CASSQETGELFIGELFF
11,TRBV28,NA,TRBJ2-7,CASSLGVEQYF
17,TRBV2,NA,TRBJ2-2,CASSEAGWQANTGELFF
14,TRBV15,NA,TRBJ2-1,CATSSPTSRNEQFF
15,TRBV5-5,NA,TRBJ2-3,CASSSSGRAGDTQYF
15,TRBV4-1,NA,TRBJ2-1,CASSQEGTFYNEQFF
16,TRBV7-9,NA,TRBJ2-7,CASSLEPGLEGDEQYF
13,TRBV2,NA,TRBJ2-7,CASVRQGGYEQYF
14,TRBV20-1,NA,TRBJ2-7,CSARTLDLTYEQYF
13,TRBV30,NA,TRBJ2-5,CAWRRTSEETQYF
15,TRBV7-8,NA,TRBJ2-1,CASSLTRGGYNEQFF
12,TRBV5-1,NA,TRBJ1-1,CASSLDGREAFF
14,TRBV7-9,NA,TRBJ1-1,CASSRRDRGTEAFF
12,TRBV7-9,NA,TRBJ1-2,CASSSGVAGYTF
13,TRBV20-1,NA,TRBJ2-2,CSARPRGAGELFF
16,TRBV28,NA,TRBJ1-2,CASSYRGRVSGYGYTF
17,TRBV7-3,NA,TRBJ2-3,CASSFTDVSGREDTQYF
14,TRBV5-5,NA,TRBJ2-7,CASRLDRGPYEQYF
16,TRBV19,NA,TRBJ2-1,CASSTYRQGTNNEQFF
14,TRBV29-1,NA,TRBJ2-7,CSVEGSGRPYEQYF
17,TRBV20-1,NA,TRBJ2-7,CSARELVKTGATYEQYF
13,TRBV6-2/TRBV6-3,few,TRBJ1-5,CASSYLINQPQHF